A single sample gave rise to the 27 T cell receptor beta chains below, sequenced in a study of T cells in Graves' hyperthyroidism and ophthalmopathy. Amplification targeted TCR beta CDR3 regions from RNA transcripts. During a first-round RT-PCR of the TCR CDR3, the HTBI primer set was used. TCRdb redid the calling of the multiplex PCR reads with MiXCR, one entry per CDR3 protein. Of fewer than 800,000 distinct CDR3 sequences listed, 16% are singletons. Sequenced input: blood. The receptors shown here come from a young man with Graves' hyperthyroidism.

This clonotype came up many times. This chain's CDR3 is CASSTSGSGPTDTQYF. The CDR3 nucleotides are TGTGCCAGCAGCACTAGCGGGAGCGGCCCCACAGATACGCAGTATTTT. This chain links TRBV6-2 or TRBV6-3 with TRBJ2-3; 11 positions agree with TRBD2. The CDR3 is 16 amino acids. J was trimmed by 2 bases and V by 6 bases; bases with no gene match: 7. Germline CDR1 reads MNHEY; CDR2 reads SVGEGT.

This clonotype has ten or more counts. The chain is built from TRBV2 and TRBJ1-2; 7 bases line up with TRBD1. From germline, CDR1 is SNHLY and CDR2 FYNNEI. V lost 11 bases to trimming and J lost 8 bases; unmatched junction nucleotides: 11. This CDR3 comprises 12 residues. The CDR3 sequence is CAVYRGPRGYTF. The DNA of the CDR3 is TGTGCCGTGTACAGGGGCCCCAGGGGCTACACCTTC. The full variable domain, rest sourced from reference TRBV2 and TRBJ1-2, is EPEVTQTPSHQVTQMGQEVILRCVPISNHLYFYWYRQILGQKVEFLVSFYNNEISEKSEIFDDQFSVERPDGSNFTLKIRSTKLEDSAMYFCAVYRGPRGYTFGSGTRLTVV.

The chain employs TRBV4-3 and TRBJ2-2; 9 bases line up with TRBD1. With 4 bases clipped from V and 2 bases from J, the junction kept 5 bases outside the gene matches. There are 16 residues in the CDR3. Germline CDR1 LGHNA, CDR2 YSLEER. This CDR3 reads CASSPRDRVNTGELFF. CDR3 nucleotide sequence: TGCGCCAGCAGCCCACGGGACAGGGTCAACACCGGGGAGCTGTTTTTT.

The CDR3 is CASSAVPYGYTF. CDR3 bases: TGTGCCAGCAGCGCGGTTCCTTATGGCTACACCTTC. The chain joins TRBV9 to TRBJ1-2; D ambiguous. This CDR3 has 12 residues. Germline CDR1 is SGDLS and CDR2 is YYNGEE. The V end was cut by 3 bases, the J end by 5 bases, with 8 bases between.

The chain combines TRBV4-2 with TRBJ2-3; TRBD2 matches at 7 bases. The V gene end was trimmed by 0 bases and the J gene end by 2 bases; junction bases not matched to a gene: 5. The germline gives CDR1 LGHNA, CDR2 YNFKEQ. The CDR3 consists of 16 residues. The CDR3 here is CASSQDGAGDTDTQYF. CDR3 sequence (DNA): TGTGCCAGCAGCCAAGATGGGGCGGGGGACACAGATACGCAGTATTTT.

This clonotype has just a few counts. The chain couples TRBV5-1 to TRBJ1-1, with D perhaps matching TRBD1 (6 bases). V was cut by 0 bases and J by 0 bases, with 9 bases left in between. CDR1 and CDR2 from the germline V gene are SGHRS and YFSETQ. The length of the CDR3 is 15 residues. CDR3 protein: CASSLDRAVNTEAFF. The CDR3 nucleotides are TGCGCCAGCAGCTTGGACAGGGCTGTGAACACTGAAGCTTTCTTT.

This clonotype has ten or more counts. CDR3: CASSSSNALQFF. CDR3 DNA sequence: TGTGCCAGCAGCTCGTCAAACGCCCTTCAGTTCTTC. V and J are TRBV7-9 and TRBJ2-1; D uncertain. The CDR3 has 12 amino acids. Between the trimmed V and J ends, which lost 4 bases and 13 bases, there was a span of 14 bases. Germline CDR1 reads SEHNR; CDR2 reads FQNEAQ (reference sequence).

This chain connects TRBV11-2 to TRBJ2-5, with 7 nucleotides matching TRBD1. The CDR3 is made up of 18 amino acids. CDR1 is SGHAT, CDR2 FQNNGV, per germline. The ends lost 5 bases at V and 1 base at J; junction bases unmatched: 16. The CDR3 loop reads CASSLRQGRRKPQETQYF. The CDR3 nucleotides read TGTGCCAGCAGCCTACGACAGGGTAGGAGAAAACCCCAAGAGACCCAGTACTTC.

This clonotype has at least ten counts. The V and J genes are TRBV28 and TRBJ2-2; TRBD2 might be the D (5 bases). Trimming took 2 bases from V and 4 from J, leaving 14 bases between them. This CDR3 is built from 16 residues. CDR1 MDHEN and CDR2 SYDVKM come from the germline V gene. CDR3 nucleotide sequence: TGTGCCAGCAGTTTAAGTGCCGGGCGGGCCACCGGGGAGCTGTTTTTT. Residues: CASSLSAGRATGELFF.

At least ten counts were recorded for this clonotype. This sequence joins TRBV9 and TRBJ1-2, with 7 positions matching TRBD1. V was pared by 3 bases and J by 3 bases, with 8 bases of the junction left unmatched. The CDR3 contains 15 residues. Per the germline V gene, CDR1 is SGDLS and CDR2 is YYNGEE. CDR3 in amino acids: CASSGPPTGYYGYTF. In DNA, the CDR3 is TGTGCCAGCAGCGGCCCTCCGACAGGGTACTATGGCTACACCTTC.

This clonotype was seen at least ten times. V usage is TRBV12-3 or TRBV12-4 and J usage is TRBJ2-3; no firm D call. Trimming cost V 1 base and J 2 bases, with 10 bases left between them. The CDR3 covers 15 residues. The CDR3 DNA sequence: TGTGCCAGCAGTTTAGGCATACGAGACACAGATACGCAGTATTTT. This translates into CASSLGIRDTDTQYF.

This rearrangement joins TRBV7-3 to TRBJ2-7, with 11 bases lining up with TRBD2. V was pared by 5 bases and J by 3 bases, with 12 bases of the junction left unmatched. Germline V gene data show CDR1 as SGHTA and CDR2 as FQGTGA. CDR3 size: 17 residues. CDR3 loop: CASSPDGGTSGNYEQYF. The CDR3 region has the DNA TGTGCCAGCAGCCCCGACGGGGGGACTAGCGGCAACTACGAGCAGTACTTC.

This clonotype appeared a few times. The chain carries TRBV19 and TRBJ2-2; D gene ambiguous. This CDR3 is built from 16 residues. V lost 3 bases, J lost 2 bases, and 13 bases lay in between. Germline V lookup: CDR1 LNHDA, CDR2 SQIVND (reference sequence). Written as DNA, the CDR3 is TGTGCCAGTAGTATCTCCGCAGAGGAAAACACCGGGGAGCTGTTTTTT. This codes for CASSISAEENTGELFF.

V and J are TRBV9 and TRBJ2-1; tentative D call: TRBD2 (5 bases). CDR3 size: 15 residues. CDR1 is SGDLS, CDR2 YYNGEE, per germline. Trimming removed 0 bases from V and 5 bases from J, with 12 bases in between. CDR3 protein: CASSVGSGFHNEQFF. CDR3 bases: TGTGCCAGCAGCGTAGGCAGCGGCTTCCACAATGAGCAGTTCTTC.

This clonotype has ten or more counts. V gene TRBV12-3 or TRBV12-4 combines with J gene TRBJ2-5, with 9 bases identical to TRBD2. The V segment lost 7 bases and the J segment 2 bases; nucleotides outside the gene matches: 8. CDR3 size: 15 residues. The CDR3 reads CASTPIAGAQETQYF. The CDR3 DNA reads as TGTGCCAGCACTCCAATAGCGGGAGCGCAAGAGACCCAGTACTTC.

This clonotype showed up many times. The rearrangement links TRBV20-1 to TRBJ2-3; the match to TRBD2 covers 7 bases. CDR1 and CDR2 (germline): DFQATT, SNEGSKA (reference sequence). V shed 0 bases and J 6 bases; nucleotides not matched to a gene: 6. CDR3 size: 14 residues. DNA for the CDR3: TGCAGTGCTAGAGATCTACGCGGGAGTGATACGCAGTATTTT. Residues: CSARDLRGSDTQYF.

CDR3 region: CASSRTGQGVTGELFF. CDR3 bases: TGCGCCAGCAGCCGTACGGGACAGGGGGTAACCGGGGAGCTGTTTTTT. The V call is TRBV4-1, the J call TRBJ2-2, with 11 bases aligning to TRBD1. The V segment lost 4 bases and the J segment 5 bases; nucleotides outside the gene matches: 6. Per germline, CDR1 MGHRA and CDR2 YSYEKL. The CDR3 totals 16 residues.

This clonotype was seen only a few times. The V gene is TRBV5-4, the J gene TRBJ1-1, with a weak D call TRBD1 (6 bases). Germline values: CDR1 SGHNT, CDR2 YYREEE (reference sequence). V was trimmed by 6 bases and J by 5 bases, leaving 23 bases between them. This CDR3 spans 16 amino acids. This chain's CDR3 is CASTPNGGLLRTEAFF. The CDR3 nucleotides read TGTGCCAGCACCCCAAACGGGGGGCTATTGAGGACTGAAGCTTTCTTT.

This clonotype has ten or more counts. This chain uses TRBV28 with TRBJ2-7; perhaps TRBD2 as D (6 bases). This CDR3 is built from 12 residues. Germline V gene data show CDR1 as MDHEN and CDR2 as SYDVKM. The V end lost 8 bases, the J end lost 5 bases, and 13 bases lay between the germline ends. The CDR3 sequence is CASDGSSNEQYF. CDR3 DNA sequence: TGTGCCAGCGACGGGAGCTCAAACGAGCAGTACTTC.

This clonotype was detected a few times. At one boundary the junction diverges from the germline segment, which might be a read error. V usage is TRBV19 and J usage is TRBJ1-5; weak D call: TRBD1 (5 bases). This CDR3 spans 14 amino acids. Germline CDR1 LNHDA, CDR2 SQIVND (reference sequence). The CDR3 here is CASSNGARNQPQHF. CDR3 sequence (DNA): TGTGCTAGTAGTAATGGGGCTAGAAATCAGCCCCAGCATTTT.

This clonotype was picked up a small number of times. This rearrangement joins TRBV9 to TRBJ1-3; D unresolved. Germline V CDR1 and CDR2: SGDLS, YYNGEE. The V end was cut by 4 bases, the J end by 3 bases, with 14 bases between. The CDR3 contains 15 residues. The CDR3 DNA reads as TGTGCCAGCAGCCCCGGCCGGGAAATTGGAAACACCATATATTTT. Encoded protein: CASSPGREIGNTIYF.

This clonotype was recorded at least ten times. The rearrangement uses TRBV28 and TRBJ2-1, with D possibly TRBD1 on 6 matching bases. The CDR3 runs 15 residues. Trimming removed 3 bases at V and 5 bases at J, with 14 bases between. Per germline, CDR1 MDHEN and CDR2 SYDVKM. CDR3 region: CASSFPRGSNNEQFF. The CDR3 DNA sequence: TGTGCCAGCAGTTTCCCCAGGGGAAGTAACAATGAGCAGTTCTTC. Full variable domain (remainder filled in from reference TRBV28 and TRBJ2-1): DVKVTQSSRYLVKRTGEKVFLECVQDMDHENMFWYRQDPGLGLRLIYFSYDVKMKEKGDIPEGYSVSREKKERFSLILESASTNQTSMYLCASSFPRGSNNEQFFGPGTRLTVL.

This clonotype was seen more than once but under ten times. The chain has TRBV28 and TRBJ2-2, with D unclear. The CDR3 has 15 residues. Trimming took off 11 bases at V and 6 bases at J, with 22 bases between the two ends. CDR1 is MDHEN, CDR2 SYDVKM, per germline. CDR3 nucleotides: TGTGCCTCTGCCCCCCGAGGTAAATCTCCCGGGGAGCTGTTTTTT. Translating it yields CASAPRGKSPGELFF.

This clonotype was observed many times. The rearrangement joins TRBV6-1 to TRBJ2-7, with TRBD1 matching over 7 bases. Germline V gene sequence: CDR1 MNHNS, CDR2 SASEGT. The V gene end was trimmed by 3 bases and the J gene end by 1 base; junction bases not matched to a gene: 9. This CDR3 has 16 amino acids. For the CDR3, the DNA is TGTGCCAGCAGTGAGACAGGGACCGCTACGTCCTACGAGCAGTACTTC. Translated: CASSETGTATSYEQYF.

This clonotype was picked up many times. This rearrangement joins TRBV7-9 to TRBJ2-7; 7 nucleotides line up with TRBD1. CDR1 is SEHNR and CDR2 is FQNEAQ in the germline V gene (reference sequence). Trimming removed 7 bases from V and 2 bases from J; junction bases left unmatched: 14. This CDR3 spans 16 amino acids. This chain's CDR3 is CASILIRRDRTYEQYF. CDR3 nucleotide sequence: TGTGCCAGCATCCTAATACGCCGGGACAGAACCTACGAGCAGTACTTC.

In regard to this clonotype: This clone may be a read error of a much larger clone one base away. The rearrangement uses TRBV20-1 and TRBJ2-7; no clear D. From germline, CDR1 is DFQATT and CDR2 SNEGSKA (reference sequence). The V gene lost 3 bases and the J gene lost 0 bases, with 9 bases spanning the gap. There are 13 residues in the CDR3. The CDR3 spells CSASDLDSYEQYF. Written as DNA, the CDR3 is TGCAGTGCTAGCGATCTGGACTCCTACGAGCAGTACTTC.

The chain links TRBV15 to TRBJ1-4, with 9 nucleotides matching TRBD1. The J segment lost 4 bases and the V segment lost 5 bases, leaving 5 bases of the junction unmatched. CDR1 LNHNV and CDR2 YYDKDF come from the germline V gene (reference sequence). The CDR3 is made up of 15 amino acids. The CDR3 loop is CATSSRTGVNEKLFF. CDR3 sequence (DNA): TGTGCCACCAGCTCACGGACAGGGGTTAATGAAAAACTGTTTTTT.